Below are 31 T cell receptor beta chains sequenced from a single sample in a study of cytomegalovirus exposure and HLA in healthy donors (dated 2017 in TCRdb). Library preparation was by the immunoSEQ multiplex PCR assay. The multiplex PCR relied on a mix of 60 forward primers for TCR Vbeta segments and 13 reverse primers for TCR Jbeta segments. Drawn from immuneACCESS, this table holds only the in-frame rearrangements with V and J called that TCRdb kept. Clones are partly lost; checked studies trace under half to an unresolved V gene and leave the rest unexplained. The sample table shows around 100,000 clones, and 75% to 85% are seen once. About 3.4% of the sample comes from the top ten. Sample: PBMCs. The receptors originated from a man aged 25-45 years in good health and CMV-seropositive.

This clone was seen once. The chain couples TRBV30 to TRBJ2-1; 9 positions match TRBD2. The ends lost 0 bases at V and 0 bases at J; junction bases unmatched: 12. The CDR3 has 19 residues. The germline V gene has CDR1 GTSNPN and CDR2 SVGIG (reference sequence). The CDR3 reads CAWSVKAGGDLSSYNEQFF. CDR3 coding DNA: TGTGCCTGGAGTGTAAAGGCGGGAGGGGACCTTAGCTCCTACAATGAGCAGTTCTTC.

The chain joins TRBV11-2 to TRBJ1-2, with unresolved D. The V gene lost 3 bases and the J gene lost 5 bases, with 4 bases spanning the gap. The germline V gene has CDR1 SGHAT and CDR2 FQNNGV. CDR3 size: 11 residues. CDR3 coding DNA: TGTGCCAGCAGCTTCTTTTATGGCTACACCTTC. Protein sequence: CASSFFYGYTF.

V usage is TRBV6-4 and J usage is TRBJ2-4, with 9 bases aligning to TRBD1. The CDR3 extends over 15 amino acids. Germline CDR1 is MRHNA and CDR2 is SNTAGT. V lost 2 bases and J lost 7; bases outside the gene matches: 6. CDR3 loop: CASSDQQGAGNIQYF. The CDR3 DNA reads TGTGCCAGCAGTGACCAACAGGGGGCAGGGAACATTCAGTACTTC.

This chain uses TRBV7-6 with TRBJ1-1, with a possible D match to TRBD1 (5 bases). Per germline, CDR1 SGHVS and CDR2 FNYEAQ. Trimming took off 1 base at V and 1 base at J, with 7 bases between the two ends. The CDR3 has 14 residues. For the CDR3, the DNA is TGTGCCAGCAGCTTAGTTGGGGCGAACACTGAAGCTTTCTTT. Encoded protein: CASSLVGANTEAFF.

The chain couples TRBV29-1 to TRBJ2-3; TRBD2 matches at 7 bases. Germline CDR1 reads SQVTM; CDR2 reads ANQGSEA. The CDR3 is 13 residues long. The ends lost 5 bases at V and 5 bases at J; junction bases unmatched: 7. CDR3 bases: TGCAGCGTTTTTGGGGGAGGGAAAGATACGCAGTATTTT. The encoded protein is CSVFGGGKDTQYF.

This clone was seen once. V is TRBV10-1 and J is TRBJ2-7; D possibly corresponds to TRBD2 (5 bases). CDR3 length equals 12 residues. The V and J ends lost 10 bases and 7 bases respectively, with 17 bases between them. Germline V gives CDR1 WNHNN, CDR2 SYGVQD (reference sequence). CDR3 nucleotide sequence: TGCGCCACCTCGCAAGGAGGACGGGAGCAGTACTTC. Its translation: CATSQGGREQYF.

V is TRBV28 and J is TRBJ2-3; D may be TRBD2 (5 bases). The V and J ends lost 10 bases and 1 base respectively, with 12 bases between them. Germline V gives CDR1 MDHEN, CDR2 SYDVKM. The CDR3 is 13 residues long. Written as DNA, the CDR3 is TGTGCCACCTTACACGGGGGCACAGATACGCAGTATTTT. It is translated as CATLHGGTDTQYF.

This chain links TRBV5-1 with TRBJ2-1, with D possibly TRBD2 on 5 matching bases. The CDR3 runs to 14 residues. The V gene lost 2 bases and the J gene lost 2 bases, with 8 bases spanning the gap. Germline V gene lookup returns CDR1 SGHRS and CDR2 YFSETQ. The CDR3 DNA is TGCGCCAGCAGCTTTGGCGGGCCCTACAATGAGCAGTTCTTC. Its translation is CASSFGGPYNEQFF.

This clone has just one count. V and J are TRBV19 and TRBJ2-1, with D hard to call. CDR1 is LNHDA, CDR2 SQIVND, per germline (reference sequence). Trimming left V 4 bases short and J 0 bases short, with 10 bases between. CDR3 length: 15 amino acids. CDR3 in DNA: TGTGCCAGTAGTAGACAACAGAGCTCCTACAATGAGCAGTTCTTC. It codes for CASSRQQSSYNEQFF.

The chain couples TRBV28 to TRBJ1-2; 8 nucleotides align to TRBD1. The CDR3 is 15 residues long. From germline, CDR1 is MDHEN and CDR2 SYDVKM. With V trimmed by 3 bases and J by 3 bases, 6 bases remained unmatched. DNA for the CDR3: TGTGCCAGCAGTTTCCCCTCGACAGGGGACTATGGCTACACCTTC. It encodes CASSFPSTGDYGYTF.

The chain is built from TRBV28 and TRBJ1-6; perhaps TRBD1 as D (5 bases). Trimming stripped 7 bases from V and 7 bases from J, with 14 bases between. The germline V gene encodes CDR1 MDHEN and CDR2 SYDVKM. The CDR3 is 14 residues long. The CDR3 region has the DNA TGTGCCAGCAAGCGGGACTTGTCGAATTCACCCCTCCACTTT. Translation gives CASKRDLSNSPLHF.

The sample holds one count of this clone. The chain recombines TRBV30 with TRBJ2-1; TRBD2 agrees at 12 bases. The CDR3 is 14 residues long. CDR1 GTSNPN and CDR2 SVGIG come from the germline V gene (reference sequence). V lost 0 bases, J lost 15 bases, and 9 bases stayed unmatched. Here the CDR3 DNA reads TGTGCCTGGAGTGTACGACTAGCGGGAGTTAGGTTGTTCTTC. This gives the protein CAWSVRLAGVRLFF. Combining the CDR3 with reference TRBV30 and TRBJ2-1 gives the whole variable domain SQTIHQWPATLVQPVGSPLSLECTVEGTSNPNLYWYRQAAGRGLQLLFYSVGIGQISSEVPQNLSASRPQDRQFILSSKKLLLSDSGFYLCAWSVRLAGVRLFFGPGTRLTVL.

This clone has more than one count but fewer than ten. This chain joins TRBV7-6 and TRBJ2-3, with 7 bases matching TRBD1. Germline V gene sequence: CDR1 SGHVS, CDR2 FNYEAQ. CDR3 size: 20 residues. Trimming removed 2 bases from V and 2 bases from J; junction bases left unmatched: 19. CDR3 sequence: CASSLTPDRERTSHTDTQYF. CDR3 nucleotides: TGTGCCAGCAGCTTAACCCCCGACAGGGAGCGTACCTCTCACACAGATACGCAGTATTTT.

This clone was seen a handful of times. The chain is built from TRBV6-4 and TRBJ1-1; D is unclear. This CDR3 comprises 17 residues. Trimming removed 2 bases from V and 9 bases from J, with 25 bases in between. Germline V gives CDR1 MRHNA, CDR2 SNTAGT. The CDR3 nucleotides are TGTGCCAGCAGTGACCGTCCCTTAAGGCAGGTCCCTCTTAAAGCTTTCTTT. Its protein is CASSDRPLRQVPLKAFF.

The V gene is TRBV30, the J gene TRBJ2-5, with a weak D call TRBD2 (5 bases). The CDR3 has 12 residues. Trimming removed 1 base at V and 5 bases at J, with 8 bases between. Germline V gene data show CDR1 as GTSNPN and CDR2 as SVGIG (reference sequence). CDR3 protein: CAWSGETETQYF. The CDR3 coding sequence is TGTGCCTGGAGTGGGGAGACGGAGACCCAGTACTTC.

V usage is TRBV27 and J usage is TRBJ1-2; D possibly corresponds to TRBD1 (6 bases). This CDR3 comprises 16 residues. CDR1 is MNHEY and CDR2 is SMNVEV in the germline V gene (reference sequence). Trimming left V 5 bases short and J 0 bases short, with 16 bases between. The CDR3: CASSPLDRPANYGYTF. The CDR3 DNA is TGTGCCAGCAGTCCACTGGACAGACCTGCTAACTATGGCTACACCTTC.

This clone was recorded only once. The J gene is TRBJ2-5, the V gene TRBV5-1, with 10 bases matching TRBD2. The CDR3 sequence is 16 residues long. V was clipped by 4 bases and J by 1 base; unmatched bases: 7. Germline loops: CDR1 SGHRS, CDR2 YFSETQ. CDR3 in DNA: TGCGCCAGCAGCCTCAAAGCGGGAGGGCTCCAAGAGACCCAGTACTTC. It yields the protein CASSLKAGGLQETQYF. Using reference TRBV5-1 and TRBJ2-5 for the parts outside the CDR3, the full variable domain is KAGVTQTPRYLIKTRGQQVTLSCSPISGHRSVSWYQQTPGQGLQFLFEYFSETQRNKGNFPGRFSGRQFSNSRSEMNVSTLELGDSALYLCASSLKAGGLQETQYFGPGTRLLVL.

This clone was counted a single time. The chain carries TRBV11-3 and TRBJ2-1; perhaps TRBD2 as D (6 bases). This CDR3 is built from 15 residues. Trimming shortened V by 1 base and J by 5 bases, and 12 bases separated the two germline ends. Germline V gene data show CDR1 as SGHNT and CDR2 as YENEEA. This CDR3 reads CASSLATGGDNEQFF. The CDR3 nucleotides read TGTGCCAGCAGCTTAGCAACCGGCGGGGACAATGAGCAGTTCTTC.

The genes are TRBV27 and TRBJ2-7; 9 nucleotides match TRBD2. This CDR3 region has 19 residues. Unmatched junction bases numbered 17, after V lost 5 bases and J lost 0 bases. CDR1 is MNHEY, CDR2 SMNVEV, per germline (reference sequence). The CDR3, as DNA: TGTGCCAGCAGTCCCTCCGGGACTAGCACAAGTTGGAGCTCCTACGAGCAGTACTTC. Translation gives CASSPSGTSTSWSSYEQYF.

The chain links TRBV7-7 to TRBJ2-5, with 14 bases aligning to TRBD2. The length of the CDR3 is 18 residues. Germline CDR1 reads SSHAT; CDR2 reads FNYEAQ (reference sequence). V dropped 4 bases and J dropped 1; count of bases not matched to a gene: 8. DNA for the CDR3: TGTGCCAGCAGCTCAGGACTAGCGGGAGGTCTCTCCCAAGAGACCCAGTACTTC. Its translation: CASSSGLAGGLSQETQYF.

V gene TRBV7-2 combines with J gene TRBJ2-1, with TRBD2 matching over 9 bases. Germline V CDR1 and CDR2: SGHTA, FQGNSA. The CDR3 covers 17 residues. J lost 0 bases, V lost 6 bases, and 9 bases had no gene match. CDR3 in amino acids: CASSRPTSGSSYNEQFF. The CDR3 bases are TGTGCCAGCAGTAGACCGACTAGCGGTAGCTCCTACAATGAGCAGTTCTTC.

The CDR3 DNA reads as TGTGCCAGCAGCTTCAAGCTAGCGGGAGATGAGCAGTTCTTC. This codes for CASSFKLAGDEQFF. The genes are TRBV5-4 and TRBJ2-1, with 10 positions matching TRBD2. This CDR3 comprises 14 residues. Germline-derived CDR1 and CDR2 are SGHNT and YYREEE (reference sequence). V lost 2 bases and J lost 8; bases outside the gene matches: 4.

V usage is TRBV5-1 and J usage is TRBJ1-6; TRBD1 aligns across 9 bases. The V gene end was trimmed by 4 bases and the J gene end by 7 bases; junction bases not matched to a gene: 6. The V gene's germline CDR1 is SGHRS and CDR2 YFSETQ. The CDR3 contains 15 residues. The CDR3 sequence: CASSSGTGNNSPLHF. DNA for the CDR3: TGCGCCAGCAGCAGCGGGACAGGGAACAATTCACCCCTCCACTTT. The complete variable domain, with remaining parts taken from reference TRBV5-1 and TRBJ1-6, reads KAGVTQTPRYLIKTRGQQVTLSCSPISGHRSVSWYQQTPGQGLQFLFEYFSETQRNKGNFPGRFSGRQFSNSRSEMNVSTLELGDSALYLCASSSGTGNNSPLHFGNGTRLTVT.

V usage is TRBV4-1 and J usage is TRBJ2-7; D possibly corresponds to TRBD2 (6 bases). The germline V gene encodes CDR1 MGHRA and CDR2 YSYEKL. V was cut by 5 bases and J by 4 bases, with 21 bases left in between. The CDR3 length is 16 residues. CDR3 amino acids: CASSGRVGGERYEQYF. The CDR3 bases are TGCGCCAGCAGCGGGAGAGTCGGGGGAGAGCGGTACGAGCAGTACTTC.

The rearrangement uses TRBV5-1 and TRBJ1-2; tentative D call: TRBD1 (5 bases). Trimming took off 4 bases at V and 3 bases at J, with 19 bases between the two ends. CDR3 length equals 16 residues. CDR1 is SGHRS, CDR2 YFSETQ, per germline. The CDR3 DNA sequence: TGCGCCAGCAGCATCTCACCGGGAGGGGCGGACTATGGCTACACCTTC. Its protein is CASSISPGGADYGYTF.

This clone was picked up a small number of times. The gene calls are TRBV27 and TRBJ2-7; no firm D call. The CDR3 has 14 residues. The V end was cut by 6 bases, the J end by 1 base, with 13 bases between. Germline V gene data show CDR1 as MNHEY and CDR2 as SMNVEV (reference sequence). CDR3 residues: CASSLQHPSYEQYF. The DNA of the CDR3 is TGTGCCAGCAGCCTACAGCACCCATCCTACGAGCAGTACTTC.

The V and J genes are TRBV5-6 and TRBJ1-2; 8 bases line up with TRBD1. The CDR3 loop spans 13 amino acids. The germline V gene encodes CDR1 SGHDT and CDR2 YYEEEE. The junction had 6 bases not matched to a gene; V was cut back by 4 bases and J by 7 bases. The CDR3 region is CASSRQGSIGYTF. CDR3 DNA: TGTGCCAGCAGCCGACAGGGGAGCATTGGCTACACCTTC.

V gene TRBV5-1 combines with J gene TRBJ2-3, with 11 bases fitting TRBD1. The CDR3 spans 15 residues. Germline CDR1 SGHRS, CDR2 YFSETQ. The J segment lost 3 bases and the V segment lost 5 bases, leaving 5 bases of the junction unmatched. Here the CDR3 reads CASSPGTGGTDTQYF. The CDR3 bases are TGCGCCAGCAGTCCCGGGACAGGGGGGACAGATACGCAGTATTTT.

V gene TRBV11-2 combines with J gene TRBJ1-2, with D tentatively TRBD1 (6 bases). Trimming removed 4 bases at V and 7 bases at J, with 22 bases between. This CDR3 is 16 amino acids long. Germline V gene lookup returns CDR1 SGHAT and CDR2 FQNNGV. This CDR3 is CASSSPKTGQQGGYTF. CDR3 in DNA: TGTGCCAGCAGCTCCCCCAAGACAGGACAGCAAGGTGGCTACACCTTC.

V gene TRBV6-5 combines with J gene TRBJ2-5, with TRBD1 matching over 7 bases. Germline CDR1 is MNHEY and CDR2 is SVGAGI. The CDR3 runs to 16 residues. The V segment lost 2 bases and the J segment 2 bases; nucleotides outside the gene matches: 8. The CDR3 bases are TGTGCCAGCAGTTACACTGACTGGGACAGACAAGAGACCCAGTACTTC. It yields the protein CASSYTDWDRQETQYF.

This clone appeared once. The genes are TRBV7-6 and TRBJ2-1, with 10 bases identical to TRBD2. Per the germline V gene, CDR1 is SGHVS and CDR2 is FNYEAQ. V lost 0 bases, J lost 4 bases, and 6 bases stayed unmatched. CDR3 length equals 17 residues. The chain's CDR3 is CASSLALAGGGYNEQFF. The CDR3 DNA follows: TGTGCCAGCAGCTTAGCCTTAGCGGGAGGTGGTTACAATGAGCAGTTCTTC.